Below are 27 T cell receptor beta chains sequenced from a single sample in a study of immune evolution from preneoplasia to lung adenocarcinoma. Method: immunoSEQ multiplex PCR; TCRdb's copy keeps in-frame clones and lacks some. The table records approximately 8,600 clones, roughly 80% of them present only once. Sequenced material: FFPE minimally invasive lung adenocarcinoma tissue. The origin of the receptors is an older donor with lung adenocarcinoma.

This chain joins TRBV11-3 and TRBJ1-1; D unclear. Germline values: CDR1 SGHNT, CDR2 YENEEA. This CDR3 has 17 residues. Trimming took 0 bases from V and 1 from J, leaving 15 bases between them. The CDR3 DNA sequence: TGTGCCAGCAGCTTAGATACCTCCCAGCGAAGGAACACTGAAGCTTTCTTT. Protein product: CASSLDTSQRRNTEAFF.

The V gene is TRBV28, the J gene TRBJ1-1; D is unresolved. The CDR3 contains 12 residues. Trimming removed 7 bases from V and 1 base from J, with 7 bases in between. CDR1 MDHEN and CDR2 SYDVKM come from the germline V gene. The CDR3 protein is CASMDQNTEAFF. The CDR3 nucleotides are TGTGCCAGCATGGACCAGAACACTGAAGCTTTCTTT.

The V call is TRBV7-3, the J call TRBJ1-1; TRBD1 is a possible D gene (6 bases). Trimming took 8 bases from V and 4 from J, leaving 14 bases between them. This CDR3 contains 13 residues. Germline assignment: CDR1 SGHTA and CDR2 FQGTGA. CDR3 sequence reads: CASGAQGFTEAFF. The CDR3, as DNA: TGTGCCAGCGGCGCCCAGGGGTTCACTGAAGCTTTCTTT.

The V call is TRBV14, the J call TRBJ2-5; perhaps TRBD2 as D (5 bases). CDR1 is SGHDN, CDR2 FVKESK, per germline. V was shortened by 2 bases and J by 5 bases, with 15 bases between the two germline ends. This CDR3 is built from 15 residues. CDR3 in amino acids: CASSQSVGRGETQYF. The CDR3 DNA sequence: TGTGCCAGCAGCCAATCCGTAGGGAGAGGGGAGACCCAGTACTTC.

The gene calls are TRBV6-1 and TRBJ2-7, with 9 bases matching TRBD2. Looked up from germline, CDR1 is MNHNS and CDR2 is SASEGT. V lost 4 bases, J lost 2 bases, and 12 bases stayed unmatched. The CDR3 contains 17 residues. This CDR3 reads CASSGEGLLAGAYEQYF. The CDR3 bases are TGTGCCAGCAGTGGCGAGGGCCTACTAGCGGGTGCCTACGAGCAGTACTTC.

This chain uses TRBV5-1 with TRBJ2-5, with 10 bases matching TRBD1. Germline-derived CDR1 and CDR2 are SGHRS and YFSETQ. The CDR3 is 16 amino acids. With V trimmed by 3 bases and J by 4 bases, 9 bases remained unmatched. CDR3 DNA: TGCGCCAGCAGCTCAGGAAGGGACAGGGGAGGAGAGACCCAGTACTTC. Translation: CASSSGRDRGGETQYF.

The chain is built from TRBV6-1 and TRBJ2-5; 9 bases align to TRBD1. The CDR3 length is 13 residues. V gave up 5 bases and J gave up 13 bases; unmatched junction bases: 11. Germline V lookup: CDR1 MNHNS, CDR2 SASEGT. The CDR3 reads CASSSGTGLILYF. CDR3 nucleotides: TGTGCCAGCAGTTCCGGGACAGGGTTAATTCTGTACTTC.

The rearrangement joins TRBV2 to TRBJ1-5, with unresolved D. Germline lookup yields CDR1 SNHLY and CDR2 FYNNEI. This CDR3 contains 17 residues. Trimming left V 5 bases short and J 2 bases short, with 19 bases between. As DNA, the CDR3 is TGTGCCAGCAGTCCCCGGACTGGACCCGTCGGCAATCAGCCCCAGCATTTT. It specifies CASSPRTGPVGNQPQHF.

There are a few counts of this clone. The J gene is TRBJ2-7, the V gene TRBV10-2; 8 nucleotides match TRBD1. This CDR3 spans 13 amino acids. Germline CDR1 reads WSHSY; CDR2 reads SAAADI. With 2 bases clipped from V and 3 bases from J, the junction kept 0 bases outside the gene matches. The CDR3 bases are TGCGCCAGCAGTGAGACAGGGGGCTACGAGCAGTACTTC. Encoded protein: CASSETGGYEQYF.

This clone was detected once. The V gene is TRBV19, the J gene TRBJ2-1; 7 bases map to TRBD1. Germline V gene sequence: CDR1 LNHDA, CDR2 SQIVND (reference sequence). V shed 7 bases and J 6 bases; nucleotides not matched to a gene: 12. This CDR3 comprises 15 residues. The CDR3 loop reads CASNAQGMASNEQFF. CDR3 nucleotides: TGTGCCAGTAACGCACAGGGGATGGCGTCCAATGAGCAGTTCTTC.

The chain carries TRBV2 and TRBJ1-4; 9 bases match TRBD1. This CDR3 has 20 residues. Germline loops: CDR1 SNHLY, CDR2 FYNNEI. J gave up 0 bases and V 0 bases, and 11 bases lay outside the gene matches. The CDR3 coding sequence is TGTGCCAGCAGTGAAGCGGTTCCGGGACAGGGCCGAGCAACTAATGAAAAACTGTTTTTT. It yields the protein CASSEAVPGQGRATNEKLFF.

The V gene is TRBV5-1, the J gene TRBJ2-5; 10 positions agree with TRBD2. Germline CDR1 is SGHRS and CDR2 is YFSETQ. V shed 4 bases, J shed 5 bases, and the junction held 11 bases outside the gene matches. CDR3 length: 16 amino acids. CDR3 region: CASSPQAGGRLETQYF. The CDR3 DNA follows: TGCGCCAGCAGCCCTCAAGCGGGAGGGAGGTTGGAGACCCAGTACTTC.

V gene TRBV28 combines with J gene TRBJ1-2; D gene uncertain. Germline V gene sequence: CDR1 MDHEN, CDR2 SYDVKM. The V and J ends lost 1 base and 2 bases respectively, with 2 bases between them. The CDR3 runs 12 residues. The DNA of the CDR3 is TGTGCCAGCAGTTTATCGAACTATGGCTACACCTTC. Translation: CASSLSNYGYTF.

J is TRBJ2-1 and V is TRBV5-1, with no clear D. The germline gives CDR1 SGHRS, CDR2 YFSETQ. Trimming shortened V by 0 bases and J by 6 bases, and 10 bases separated the two germline ends. This CDR3 is built from 14 residues. CDR3 nucleotides: TGCGCCAGCAGCTTGGCAGGAATTCTCAATGAGCAGTTCTTC. Its translation: CASSLAGILNEQFF.

The chain joins TRBV6-5 to TRBJ1-2; no definite D call. The ends were cut back, 2 bases at V and 4 bases at J, with 11 bases in the middle. The CDR3 covers 14 residues. Germline CDR1 and CDR2: MNHEY and SVGAGI. CDR3 sequence (DNA): TGTGCCAGCAGTTACCGAGTTGTGGGCTATGGCTACACCTTC. This codes for CASSYRVVGYGYTF.

V usage is TRBV5-6 and J usage is TRBJ1-5, with D uncertain. V was shortened by 4 bases and J by 8 bases, with 19 bases between the two germline ends. CDR1 and CDR2 from the germline V gene are SGHDT and YYEEEE. The length of the CDR3 is 15 residues. This chain's CDR3 is CASSLRERVAEPQHF. The CDR3 DNA sequence: TGTGCCAGCAGCCTAAGAGAGAGGGTAGCGGAGCCCCAGCATTTT.

J is TRBJ2-1 and V is TRBV28; TRBD1 might be the D (5 bases). CDR1 and CDR2 from the germline V gene are MDHEN and SYDVKM. V lost 4 bases to trimming and J lost 4 bases, with 14 bases between them. The CDR3 consists of 15 residues. The CDR3 sequence: CASSSGQGRYNEQFF. CDR3 in DNA: TGTGCCAGCAGTTCTGGACAAGGTAGATACAATGAGCAGTTCTTC.

The chain uses TRBV10-3 and TRBJ1-2, with D possibly matching TRBD1 (6 bases). This CDR3 has 14 residues. Germline V gene sequence: CDR1 ENHRY, CDR2 SYGVKD. V dropped 2 bases and J dropped 2 bases, with 9 bases sitting between them. The CDR3 loop is CAISEQTGNYGYTF. The DNA of the CDR3 is TGTGCCATCAGTGAGCAGACAGGCAACTATGGCTACACCTTC.

The chain is built from TRBV5-4 and TRBJ2-7; possible D gene TRBD1, 6 bases. Per germline, CDR1 SGHNT and CDR2 YYREEE (reference sequence). The V end was cut by 4 bases, the J end by 3 bases, with 11 bases between. The CDR3 loop spans 13 amino acids. The CDR3 sequence is CASSPGQSYEQYF. The CDR3 DNA sequence: TGTGCCAGCAGCCCCGGACAGAGCTACGAGCAGTACTTC. The full variable domain, with the rest looked up from reference TRBV5-4 and TRBJ2-7, is ETGVTQSPTHLIKTRGQQVTLRCSSQSGHNTVSWYQQALGQGPQFIFQYYREEENGRGNFPPRFSGLQFPNYSSELNVNALELDDSALYLCASSPGQSYEQYFGPGTRLTVT.

The genes are TRBV30 and TRBJ1-1; D gene ambiguous. V was clipped by 4 bases and J by 2 bases, with 8 bases between them. In germline, CDR1 is GTSNPN, CDR2 SVGIG (reference sequence). The CDR3 totals 12 residues. As DNA, the CDR3 is TGTGCCTGGATGGTAGATAACACTGAAGCTTTCTTT. Its translation: CAWMVDNTEAFF. The complete variable domain, with remaining parts taken from reference TRBV30 and TRBJ1-1, reads SQTIHQWPATLVQPVGSPLSLECTVEGTSNPNLYWYRQAAGRGLQLLFYSVGIGQISSEVPQNLSASRPQDRQFILSSKKLLLSDSGFYLCAWMVDNTEAFFGQGTRLTVV.

V is TRBV18 and J is TRBJ1-4; D unclear. V was pared by 2 bases and J by 4 bases, with 8 bases between. The length of the CDR3 is 14 residues. Looked up from germline, CDR1 is KGHSH and CDR2 is LQKENI. The CDR3: CASSPAGRNEKLFF. In nucleotides, the CDR3 is TGTGCCAGCTCACCAGCGGGTCGTAATGAAAAACTGTTTTTT. Based on the CDR3 plus reference TRBV18 and TRBJ1-4, the full variable domain is NAGVMQNPRHLVRRRGQEARLRCSPMKGHSHVYWYRQLPEEGLKFMVYLQKENIIDESGMPKERFSAEFPKEGPSILRIQQVVRGDSAAYFCASSPAGRNEKLFFGSGTQLSVL.

The chain joins TRBV18 to TRBJ1-1; the match to TRBD1 covers 7 bases. The V gene end was trimmed by 7 bases and the J gene end by 5 bases; junction bases not matched to a gene: 13. The CDR3 spans 15 residues. Looked up from germline, CDR1 is KGHSH and CDR2 is LQKENI. DNA of the CDR3: TGTGCCAGCTTTCTTCCCGGCAGGGGGTTAACTGAAGCTTTCTTT. This translates into CASFLPGRGLTEAFF.

The chain links TRBV7-8 to TRBJ2-7; D is ambiguous. Germline V CDR1 and CDR2: SGHVS, FQNEAQ. The CDR3 totals 15 residues. Trimming took 4 bases from V and 6 from J, leaving 19 bases between them. CDR3 bases: TGTGCCAGCAGCTCATCCCTGAGTCCCGCTACCGAGCAGTACTTC. The encoded protein is CASSSSLSPATEQYF.

The CDR3 spells CASSPTEGNTIYF. CDR3 coding DNA: TGTGCCAGCTCACCGACAGAAGGAAACACCATATATTTT. This chain connects TRBV18 to TRBJ1-3; possibly TRBD1 for D (5 bases). In germline, CDR1 is KGHSH, CDR2 LQKENI. The V gene lost 3 bases and the J gene lost 4 bases, with 7 bases spanning the gap. The CDR3 extends over 13 amino acids.

This sequence joins TRBV28 and TRBJ2-5, with unresolved D. The end of the DNA fits TRBJ2-7 better, so the J call may be wrong. CDR1 and CDR2 from the germline V gene are MDHEN and SYDVKM. The CDR3 has 11 amino acids. DNA for the CDR3: TGTGCCAGCAGACTTAACTACGAGCAGTACTTC. It yields the protein CASRLNYEQYF.

This clone occurred once. This rearrangement joins TRBV29-1 to TRBJ2-5, with TRBD2 identical over 12 bases. The trim removed 2 bases at V and 4 bases at J, leaving 5 bases unmatched. The CDR3 covers 15 residues. The germline V gene encodes CDR1 SQVTM and CDR2 ANQGSEA. The DNA of the CDR3 is TGCAGCGTTGAACTAGCGGGAGGGCGAAGAGAGACCCAGTACTTC. It is translated as CSVELAGGRRETQYF.

The chain employs TRBV11-2 and TRBJ2-3; TRBD2 might be the D (6 bases). The CDR3 has 11 amino acids. Trimming removed 6 bases from V and 12 bases from J, with 13 bases in between. CDR1 is SGHAT and CDR2 is FQNNGV in the germline V gene. This CDR3 is CASSSSVTQYF. CDR3 bases: TGTGCCAGCAGTTCTAGCGTTACCCAGTATTTT. Full variable domain (outside the CDR3, taken from reference TRBV11-2 and TRBJ2-3): EAGVAQSPRYKIIEKRQSVAFWCNPISGHATLYWYQQILGQGPKLLIQFQNNGVVDDSQLPKDRFSAERLKGVDSTLKIQPAKLEDSAVYLCASSSSVTQYFGPGTRLTVL.